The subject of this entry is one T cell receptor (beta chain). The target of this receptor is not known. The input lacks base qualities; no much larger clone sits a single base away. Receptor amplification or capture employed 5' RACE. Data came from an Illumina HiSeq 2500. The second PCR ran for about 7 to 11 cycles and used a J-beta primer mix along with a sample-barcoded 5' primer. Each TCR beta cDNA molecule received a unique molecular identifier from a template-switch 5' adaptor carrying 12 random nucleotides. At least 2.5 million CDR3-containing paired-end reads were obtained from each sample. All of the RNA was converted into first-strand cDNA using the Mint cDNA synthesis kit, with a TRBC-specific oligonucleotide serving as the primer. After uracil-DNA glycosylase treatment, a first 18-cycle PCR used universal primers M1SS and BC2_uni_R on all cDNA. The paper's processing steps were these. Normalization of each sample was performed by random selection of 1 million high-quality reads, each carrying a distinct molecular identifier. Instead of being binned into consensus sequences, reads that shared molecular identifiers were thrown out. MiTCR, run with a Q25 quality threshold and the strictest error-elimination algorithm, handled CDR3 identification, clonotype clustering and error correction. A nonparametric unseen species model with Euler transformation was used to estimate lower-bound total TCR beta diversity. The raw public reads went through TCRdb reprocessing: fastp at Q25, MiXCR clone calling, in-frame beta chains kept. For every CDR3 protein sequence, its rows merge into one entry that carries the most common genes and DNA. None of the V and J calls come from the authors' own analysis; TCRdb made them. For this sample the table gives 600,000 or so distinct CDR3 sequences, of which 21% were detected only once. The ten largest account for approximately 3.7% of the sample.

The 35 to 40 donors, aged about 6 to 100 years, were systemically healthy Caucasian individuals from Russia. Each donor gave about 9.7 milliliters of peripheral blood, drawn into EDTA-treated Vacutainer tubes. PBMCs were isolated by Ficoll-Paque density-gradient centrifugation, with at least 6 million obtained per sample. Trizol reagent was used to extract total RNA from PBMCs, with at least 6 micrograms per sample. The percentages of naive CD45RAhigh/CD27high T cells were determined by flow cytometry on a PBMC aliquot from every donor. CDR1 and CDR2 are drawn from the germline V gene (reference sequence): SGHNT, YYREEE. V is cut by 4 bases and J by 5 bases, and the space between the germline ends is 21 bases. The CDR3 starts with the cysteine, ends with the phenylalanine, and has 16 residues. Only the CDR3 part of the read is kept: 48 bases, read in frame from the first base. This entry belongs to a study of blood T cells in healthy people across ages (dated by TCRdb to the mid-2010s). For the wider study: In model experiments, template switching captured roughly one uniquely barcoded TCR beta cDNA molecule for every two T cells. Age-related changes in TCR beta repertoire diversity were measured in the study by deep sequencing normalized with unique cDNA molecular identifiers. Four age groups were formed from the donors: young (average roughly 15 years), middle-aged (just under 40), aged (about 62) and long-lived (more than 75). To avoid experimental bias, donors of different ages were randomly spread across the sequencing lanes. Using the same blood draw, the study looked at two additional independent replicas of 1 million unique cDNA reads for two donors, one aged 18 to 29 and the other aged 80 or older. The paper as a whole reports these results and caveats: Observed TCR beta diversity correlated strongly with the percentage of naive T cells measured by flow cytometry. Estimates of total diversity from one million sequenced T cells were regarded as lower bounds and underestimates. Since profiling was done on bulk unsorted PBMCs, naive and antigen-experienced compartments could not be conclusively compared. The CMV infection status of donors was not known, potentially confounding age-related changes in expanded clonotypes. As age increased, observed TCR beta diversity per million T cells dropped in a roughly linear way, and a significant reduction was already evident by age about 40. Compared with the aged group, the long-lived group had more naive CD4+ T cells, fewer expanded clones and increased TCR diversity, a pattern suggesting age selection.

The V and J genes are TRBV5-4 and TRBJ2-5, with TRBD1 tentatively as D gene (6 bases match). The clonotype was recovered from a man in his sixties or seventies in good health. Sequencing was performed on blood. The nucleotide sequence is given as TGTGCCAGCAGCCCAACACAGGGTAACGGCTGGGAGACCCAGTACTTC. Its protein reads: CASSPTQGNGWETQYF.